What follows are 20 T cell receptor beta chains derived from one specimen sequenced in a study of T-cell memory formation after mild COVID-19 (dated by TCRdb to about 2021). Library preparation was by 5' RACE. Sequencing took place on an Illumina NovaSeq 6000. TCRdb reran the public reads through fastp at Q25 and MiXCR, keeping productive beta chains. Each record represents a unique CDR3 protein, reported with the most common genes and DNA among its rows. The sample records nearly 110,000 distinct CDR3 sequences, roughly an eighth of which are singletons. The leading ten clones occupy 30% to 45% of the sample. Sequencing input: PBMCs or a T cell subset sorted from them (not recorded which). The receptors stem from a man aged 18 to 35 who had mild COVID-19 (a few samples of this study predate the infection). The sample titles of this study are shuffled in the database, so cell type and time point are left out; the donor was told from shared clones.

At least ten counts were recorded for this clonotype. The rearrangement uses TRBV6-4 and TRBJ2-3, with a weak D call TRBD2 (7 bases). The ends were cut back, 0 bases at V and 6 bases at J, with 13 bases in the middle. Germline CDR1 is MRHNA and CDR2 is SNTAGT. The CDR3 is 15 residues long. The CDR3 DNA sequence: TGTGCCAGCAGTGACTCGATCGGGGGGCCGGATACGCAGTATTTT. Its protein is CASSDSIGGPDTQYF.

This clonotype was seen a handful of times. The chain combines TRBV20-1 with TRBJ2-7, with 7 bases aligning to TRBD1. The CDR3 is 15 amino acids. V shed 3 bases, J shed 4 bases, and the junction held 12 bases outside the gene matches. Per germline, CDR1 DFQATT and CDR2 SNEGSKA (reference sequence). In DNA, the CDR3 is TGCAGTGCTAGCCCAAAAAGGACAGGTTTTTACGAGCAGTACGTC. Its translation is CSASPKRTGFYEQYV.

The chain links TRBV20-1 to TRBJ2-3, with a tentative D call TRBD1 (5 bases). Germline values: CDR1 DFQATT, CDR2 SNEGSKA (reference sequence). This CDR3 has 15 residues. V was shortened by 3 bases and J by 2 bases, with 15 bases between the two germline ends. DNA of the CDR3: TGCAGTGCTAGTGCAGGGCGTGTAAACACAGATACGCAGTATTTT. Its translation: CSASAGRVNTDTQYF.

The CDR3 nucleotides are TGTGCCAGCAGCCAAATAGGGGCCTACGAGCAGTACTTC. It specifies CASSQIGAYEQYF. The chain has TRBV3-1 and TRBJ2-7; perhaps TRBD1 as D (5 bases). With 2 bases removed from V and 2 bases from J, the gap between germline ends came to 7 bases. The length of the CDR3 is 13 residues. From germline, CDR1 is LGHDT and CDR2 YNNKEL (reference sequence).

The chain combines TRBV27 with TRBJ2-3, with 7 positions matching TRBD2. Germline-derived CDR1 and CDR2 are MNHEY and SMNVEV (reference sequence). The CDR3 extends over 16 amino acids. After removal of 2 bases from V and 2 bases from J, the junction contained 7 bases not matched to a gene. CDR3 region: CASSLLRLAPTDTQYF. The CDR3 DNA reads TGTGCCAGCAGTTTACTCCGACTAGCTCCCACAGATACGCAGTATTTT.

The chain links TRBV6-6 to TRBJ2-5; the match to TRBD2 covers 11 bases. The germline V gene encodes CDR1 MNHNY and CDR2 SVGAGI (reference sequence). The CDR3 is 17 amino acids. With 6 bases clipped from V and 5 bases from J, the junction kept 14 bases outside the gene matches. Here the CDR3 DNA reads TGTGCCAGCAGCCGACAATATAGCGGGGGGGCCGGCGAGACCCAGTACTTC. It encodes CASSRQYSGGAGETQYF.

This clonotype was counted only a few times. The J gene is TRBJ1-1, the V gene TRBV4-2, with 8 bases matching TRBD1. Germline V gene data show CDR1 as LGHNA and CDR2 as YNFKEQ. This CDR3 is 14 amino acids long. J was trimmed by 8 bases and V by 4 bases; bases with no gene match: 9. The CDR3: CASSPSTGVGEAFF. The CDR3 nucleotides read TGTGCCAGCAGCCCCTCGACAGGGGTAGGAGAAGCTTTCTTT.

There are a few counts of this clonotype. The rearrangement uses TRBV4-2 and TRBJ2-7, with TRBD1 matching over 7 bases. Looked up from germline, CDR1 is LGHNA and CDR2 is YNFKEQ. This CDR3 contains 19 residues. V shed 0 bases and J 1 base; nucleotides not matched to a gene: 15. The CDR3 DNA is TGTGCCAGCAGCCAAGATGTACCCTTAGGGGGCAAATGGTCCTACGAGCAGTACTTC. Protein sequence: CASSQDVPLGGKWSYEQYF.

This clonotype came up a few times. The rearrangement uses TRBV5-6 and TRBJ2-5; D is possibly TRBD1 or TRBD2 (5 bases each). Germline CDR1 SGHDT, CDR2 YYEEEE. The CDR3 is 13 residues long. Trimming removed 1 base from V and 5 bases from J, with 9 bases in between. CDR3 DNA sequence: TGTGCCAGCAGCTTGCGGGACGGGGAGACCCAGTACTTC. It encodes CASSLRDGETQYF.

This clonotype was recorded a few times. The V and J genes are TRBV5-6 and TRBJ1-1, with D uncertain. Trimming removed 3 bases from V and 0 bases from J, with 15 bases in between. CDR1 and CDR2 (germline): SGHDT, YYEEEE. This CDR3 has 16 amino acids. The CDR3 is CASSSPGQTLNTEAFF. In nucleotides, the CDR3 is TGTGCCAGCAGCTCCCCTGGGCAGACCTTGAACACTGAAGCTTTCTTT. The full variable domain, in which reference TRBV5-6 and TRBJ1-1 provide the parts outside the CDR3, is DAGVTQSPTHLIKTRGQQVTLRCSPKSGHDTVSWYQQALGQGPQFIFQYYEEEERQRGNFPDRFSGHQFPNYSSELNVNALLLGDSALYLCASSSPGQTLNTEAFFGQGTRLTVV.

This clonotype came up a few times. V and J are TRBV6-2 or TRBV6-3 and TRBJ2-5, with 7 positions matching TRBD2. This CDR3 spans 13 amino acids. The J segment lost 5 bases and the V segment lost 4 bases, leaving 4 bases of the junction unmatched. Germline CDR1 reads MNHEY; CDR2 reads SVGEGT. The CDR3 nucleotides read TGTGCCAGCAGTTGGACTAGGCGGGAGACCCAGTACTTC. Protein sequence: CASSWTRRETQYF.

This clonotype was detected a few times. This chain connects TRBV5-1 to TRBJ1-1; no clear D. This CDR3 contains 11 residues. The V end was cut by 7 bases, the J end by 6 bases, with 10 bases between. CDR1 and CDR2 from the germline V gene are SGHRS and YFSETQ. In nucleotides, the CDR3 is TGCGCCAGCCGCGAGGGTCCTGAAGCTTTCTTT. The encoded protein is CASREGPEAFF.

In this sample, this clonotype turned up a few times. This chain connects TRBV7-6 to TRBJ1-2, with 7 bases that match TRBD1. There are 14 residues in the CDR3. The V gene end was trimmed by 0 bases and the J gene end by 11 bases; junction bases not matched to a gene: 9. CDR1 is SGHVS, CDR2 FNYEAQ, per germline. In nucleotides, the CDR3 is TGTGCCAGCAGCTTAGCGAGGGACAGTTTCCAATACACCTTC. Protein sequence: CASSLARDSFQYTF.

This clonotype came up many times. The chain employs TRBV5-1 and TRBJ2-2, with 8 bases matching TRBD1. This CDR3 region has 18 residues. CDR1 is SGHRS, CDR2 YFSETQ, per germline. V was clipped by 3 bases and J by 0 bases; unmatched bases: 10. DNA of the CDR3: TGCGCCAGCAGCTACGGGACAGGACGAATACCGAACACCGGGGAGCTGTTTTTT. Amino acid sequence: CASSYGTGRIPNTGELFF.

This clonotype was counted at least ten times. The gene calls are TRBV27 and TRBJ2-7; D unclear. This CDR3 is built from 13 residues. Germline V CDR1 and CDR2: MNHEY, SMNVEV (reference sequence). Between the trimmed V and J ends, which lost 5 bases and 2 bases, there was a span of 10 bases. For the CDR3, the DNA is TGTGCCAGCAGTCGACGGATAACCTACGAGCAGTACTTC. Its protein is CASSRRITYEQYF.

The rearrangement uses TRBV4-3 and TRBJ1-1; no reliable D call. Trimming stripped 1 base from V and 0 bases from J, with 6 bases between. This CDR3 is 14 amino acids long. Germline CDR1 LGHNA, CDR2 YSLEER. This CDR3 is CASSQGLLNTEAFF. The CDR3 DNA reads as TGCGCCAGCAGCCAAGGACTGTTGAACACTGAAGCTTTCTTT.

The rearrangement joins TRBV30 to TRBJ2-7, with D uncertain. This CDR3 is 11 amino acids long. The V and J ends lost 3 bases and 3 bases respectively, with 6 bases between them. Per the germline V gene, CDR1 is GTSNPN and CDR2 is SVGIG (reference sequence). DNA of the CDR3: TGTGCCTGGAGCTCAATCTACGAGCAGTACTTC. This encodes CAWSSIYEQYF. The full variable domain, with the rest looked up from reference TRBV30 and TRBJ2-7, is SQTIHQWPATLVQPVGSPLSLECTVEGTSNPNLYWYRQAAGRGLQLLFYSVGIGQISSEVPQNLSASRPQDRQFILSSKKLLLSDSGFYLCAWSSIYEQYFGPGTRLTVT.

The chain has TRBV2 and TRBJ2-1, with 7 bases fitting TRBD2. V shed 11 bases and J 7 bases; nucleotides not matched to a gene: 8. Germline lookup yields CDR1 SNHLY and CDR2 FYNNEI. The CDR3 runs 12 residues. The CDR3 sequence is CAGQVGRNEQFF. The CDR3 DNA reads TGTGCCGGGCAGGTCGGGAGGAATGAGCAGTTCTTC.

In its sample, this clonotype was seen a few times. The chain recombines TRBV6-5 with TRBJ1-2; no clear D gene. V was cut by 0 bases and J by 4 bases, with 12 bases left in between. Germline CDR1 is MNHEY and CDR2 is SVGAGI. This CDR3 contains 15 residues. CDR3 nucleotide sequence: TGTGCCAGCAGTTACTCGACCCCACCGAGCTATGGCTACACCTTC. It yields the protein CASSYSTPPSYGYTF.

This clonotype has a count of ten or more. V and J are TRBV7-9 and TRBJ1-1, with D maybe TRBD1 (5 bases). The V gene lost 5 bases and the J gene lost 3 bases, with 16 bases spanning the gap. The germline V gene encodes CDR1 SEHNR and CDR2 FQNEAQ (reference sequence). This CDR3 comprises 15 residues. Here the CDR3 DNA reads TGTGCCAGCAGCCCCCCGCGGGGAGGGGACACTGAAGCTTTCTTT. Protein sequence: CASSPPRGGDTEAFF.